Each of the 28 T cell receptor beta chains below was sequenced from the same sample in a study of tumour-infiltrating T cells in Burkitt lymphoma (dated by TCRdb to 2020 to 2021). Library preparation was by the immunoSEQ multiplex PCR assay. This immuneACCESS table, as held by TCRdb, lists in-frame sequences with V and J called but not all clones. Of the missing ones, under half trace to an unresolved V gene in checked studies; the others have no known cause. The sample has 5,600 or so clones on record, around 17% of them singletons. Jointly, the top ten make up roughly an eighth of the sample. The sample was tumor tissue. Every receptor here comes from a human donor with diffuse large B-cell lymphoma.

This clone came up a few times. The chain links TRBV5-6 to TRBJ2-7; 10 bases map to TRBD1. The CDR3 is made up of 15 amino acids. Germline V gene sequence: CDR1 SGHDT, CDR2 YYEEEE. With V trimmed by 2 bases and J by 2 bases, 4 bases remained unmatched. For the CDR3, the DNA is TGTGCCAGCAGCTTAGGGACAGGGGTAACCTACGAGCAGTACTTC. The encoded protein is CASSLGTGVTYEQYF.

The rearrangement uses TRBV10-3 and TRBJ2-2; 11 bases are a match to TRBD1. V lost 11 bases to trimming and J lost 4 bases; unmatched junction nucleotides: 3. The CDR3 runs 13 residues. CDR1 ENHRY and CDR2 SYGVKD come from the germline V gene. In DNA form, the CDR3 reads TGTGCCGCGGGACAGGGGGTCACCGGGGAGCTGTTTTTT. It specifies CAAGQGVTGELFF.

This clone was counted between two and nine times. The rearrangement uses TRBV6-1 and TRBJ1-1, with D perhaps matching TRBD1 (5 bases). The V gene's germline CDR1 is MNHNS and CDR2 SASEGT. The CDR3 runs 15 residues. V was pared by 4 bases and J by 2 bases, with 14 bases between. The CDR3 is CASSVQGGRNTEAFF. DNA for the CDR3: TGTGCCAGCAGTGTTCAGGGAGGGAGAAACACTGAAGCTTTCTTT.

The chain carries TRBV29-1 and TRBJ2-7; no firm D call. V lost 4 bases and J lost 3, with 10 bases in between. The CDR3 spans 12 residues. From germline, CDR1 is SQVTM and CDR2 ANQGSEA. The CDR3 bases are TGCAGCGTTGTAGAGCCCCACTACGAGCAGTACTTC. As protein: CSVVEPHYEQYF.

This clone was seen a handful of times. This chain connects TRBV10-3 to TRBJ1-4; 8 bases map to TRBD1. The V and J ends lost 6 bases and 4 bases, in that order; junction bases with no gene match: 1. CDR3 length: 13 residues. Germline V CDR1 and CDR2: ENHRY, SYGVKD. CDR3 DNA: TGTGCCATCAGGACAGGGGTTAATGAAAAACTGTTTTTT. Translating it yields CAIRTGVNEKLFF.

This clone turned up a few times. This chain uses TRBV14 with TRBJ1-4; tentatively, D is TRBD1 (6 bases). This CDR3 has 18 residues. Deletions cut 6 bases from V and 3 bases from J, with 23 bases between. Germline CDR1 and CDR2: SGHDN and FVKESK. CDR3 sequence reads: CASSETGLHIAANEKLFF. CDR3 bases: TGTGCCAGCAGTGAGACAGGACTCCACATAGCAGCTAATGAAAAACTGTTTTTT.

The V and J genes are TRBV7-2 and TRBJ2-5; perhaps D is TRBD1 or TRBD2 (5 bases each). This CDR3 comprises 15 residues. V lost 5 bases and J lost 1, with 14 bases in between. Germline CDR1 is SGHTA and CDR2 is FQGNSA. CDR3 bases: TGTGCCAGCAGCAGGGATCACGGGGCCCAAGAGACCCAGTACTTC. This codes for CASSRDHGAQETQYF.

This clone has just a few counts. The rearrangement uses TRBV5-4 and TRBJ2-1; 14 bases align to TRBD2. Trimming took 3 bases from V and 9 from J; bases not matched to a gene: 8. This CDR3 comprises 16 residues. Germline assignment: CDR1 SGHNT and CDR2 YYREEE (reference sequence). CDR3 residues: CASSSPTSGRAGEQFF. The CDR3 DNA reads as TGTGCCAGCAGCTCCCCGACTAGCGGGAGGGCCGGTGAGCAGTTCTTC.

V gene TRBV18 combines with J gene TRBJ2-2; D perhaps matches TRBD1 (5 bases). CDR1 is KGHSH, CDR2 LQKENI, per germline. V shed 3 bases and J shed 0 bases, with 8 bases lying between them. The CDR3 covers 15 residues. CDR3 sequence reads: CASSPWTSNTGELFF. CDR3 sequence (DNA): TGTGCCAGCTCACCCTGGACATCGAACACCGGGGAGCTGTTTTTT.

The rearrangement links TRBV5-1 to TRBJ2-7; maybe TRBD2 (6 bases). V was shortened by 6 bases and J by 0 bases, with 10 bases between the two germline ends. Germline V CDR1 and CDR2: SGHRS, YFSETQ. CDR3 length: 13 residues. In DNA form, the CDR3 reads TGCGCCAGCAAGGAGGGAGGCTCCTACGAGCAGTACTTC. Translation gives CASKEGGSYEQYF.

This clone was seen a few times. The chain joins TRBV10-2 to TRBJ2-7; no firm D call. Trimming took off 0 bases at V and 3 bases at J, with 12 bases between the two ends. Germline CDR1 and CDR2: WSHSY and SAAADI. CDR3 length equals 15 residues. The CDR3 sequence: CASSESQAGRYEQYF. DNA of the CDR3: TGCGCCAGCAGTGAGTCCCAGGCCGGTCGCTACGAGCAGTACTTC.

The table lists this clone with a few counts. The gene calls are TRBV2 and TRBJ1-5; D not resolved. The CDR3 is 14 amino acids. Germline values: CDR1 SNHLY, CDR2 FYNNEI. The germline V and J ends were trimmed by 2 bases and 5 bases, with 10 bases remaining between them. DNA for the CDR3: TGTGCCAGCAGTGAACAGTTAGGCTATCAGCCCCAGCATTTT. This gives the protein CASSEQLGYQPQHF.

The J gene is TRBJ2-2, the V gene TRBV9; 8 positions match TRBD1. With 0 bases clipped from V and 4 bases from J, the junction kept 2 bases outside the gene matches. This CDR3 comprises 15 residues. CDR1 is SGDLS and CDR2 is YYNGEE in the germline V gene. As DNA, the CDR3 is TGTGCCAGCAGCGTAGGGACAGGGACCACCGGGGAGCTGTTTTTT. This codes for CASSVGTGTTGELFF. Using reference TRBV9 and TRBJ2-2 for the parts outside the CDR3, the full variable domain is DSGVTQTPKHLITATGQRVTLRCSPRSGDLSVYWYQQSLDQGLQFLIQYYNGEERAKGNILERFSAQQFPDLHSELNLSSLELGDSALYFCASSVGTGTTGELFFGEGSRLTVL.

The V and J genes are TRBV7-9 and TRBJ2-1, with 9 nucleotides matching TRBD1. J gave up 7 bases and V 4 bases, and 11 bases lay outside the gene matches. CDR3 length: 16 amino acids. From germline, CDR1 is SEHNR and CDR2 FQNEAQ (reference sequence). The CDR3 region has the DNA TGTGCCAGCAGCTACGAACCGGGACAGGGTTTGAATGAGCAGTTCTTC. Translated, it gives CASSYEPGQGLNEQFF.

V and J are TRBV18 and TRBJ2-2, with 14 bases fitting TRBD2. J gave up 4 bases and V 5 bases, and 3 bases lay outside the gene matches. This CDR3 region has 16 residues. CDR1 KGHSH and CDR2 LQKENI come from the germline V gene. The CDR3 reads CASSLGLAGATGELFF. The CDR3 DNA sequence: TGTGCCAGCTCATTGGGACTAGCGGGAGCCACCGGGGAGCTGTTTTTT. Complete variable domain (other parts from reference TRBV18 and TRBJ2-2): NAGVMQNPRHLVRRRGQEARLRCSPMKGHSHVYWYRQLPEEGLKFMVYLQKENIIDESGMPKERFSAEFPKEGPSILRIQQVVRGDSAAYFCASSLGLAGATGELFFGEGSRLTVL.

This clone has a handful of counts. V is TRBV6-7 and J is TRBJ2-5, with D perhaps TRBD2 (6 bases). TRBV6-7 is reported as an ORF; its role is uncertain. This CDR3 has 15 amino acids. Trimming stripped 0 bases from V and 1 base from J, with 9 bases between. CDR3 DNA: TGTGCCAGCAGTTACTCGACGGGGGTCCAAGAGACCCAGTACTTC. This translates into CASSYSTGVQETQYF.

In this sample, this clone turned up a few times. The genes are TRBV5-1 and TRBJ2-7, with 7 bases lining up with TRBD2. The germline V gene has CDR1 SGHRS and CDR2 YFSETQ. The CDR3 has 15 residues. The V gene end was trimmed by 0 bases and the J gene end by 3 bases; junction bases not matched to a gene: 6. The CDR3 is CASSLAPSGLYEQYF. DNA for the CDR3: TGCGCCAGCAGCTTGGCGCCTAGCGGACTCTACGAGCAGTACTTC.

This clone has a handful of counts. The gene calls are TRBV6-6 and TRBJ1-2; 8 bases line up with TRBD1. The germline V gene has CDR1 MNHNY and CDR2 SVGAGI (reference sequence). The CDR3 loop spans 15 amino acids. V lost 5 bases to trimming and J lost 2 bases; unmatched junction nucleotides: 7. Written as DNA, the CDR3 is TGTGCCAGCAGTCCAACCGGGACAGGCAACTATGGCTACACCTTC. Translating gives CASSPTGTGNYGYTF.

This clone was observed a few times. The chain recombines TRBV5-8 with TRBJ2-7; 11 nucleotides line up with TRBD2. V gave up 2 bases and J gave up 5 bases; unmatched junction bases: 6. The germline V gene encodes CDR1 SGHTS and CDR2 YDEGEE. CDR3 length: 15 amino acids. The CDR3 DNA reads as TGTGCCAGCAGCTTCAGGACTAGCGGGCTCGACGAGCAGTACTTC. This gives the protein CASSFRTSGLDEQYF.

This clone was seen a few times. The chain uses TRBV7-7 and TRBJ2-5; weak D call: TRBD2 (6 bases). The germline V and J ends were trimmed by 3 bases and 4 bases, with 9 bases remaining between them. From germline, CDR1 is SSHAT and CDR2 FNYEAQ (reference sequence). CDR3 length: 13 residues. The DNA of the CDR3 is TGTGCCAGCAGCTTGGGGGGTGGAGAGACCCAGTACTTC. Its translation is CASSLGGGETQYF.

The chain links TRBV5-1 to TRBJ2-7; D may be TRBD2 (5 bases). V was shortened by 5 bases and J by 2 bases, with 14 bases between the two germline ends. The CDR3 spans 14 residues. Germline CDR1 and CDR2: SGHRS and YFSETQ. The CDR3, as DNA: TGCGCCAGCAGAGCGCGGACTTTCCCCTACGAGCAGTACTTC. As protein: CASRARTFPYEQYF.

This clone was seen a handful of times. This chain connects TRBV18 to TRBJ2-1; D may be TRBD1 or TRBD2 (6 bases each). From germline, CDR1 is KGHSH and CDR2 LQKENI. The V gene lost 3 bases and the J gene lost 4 bases, with 16 bases spanning the gap. The CDR3 contains 16 residues. The CDR3 loop reads CASSPLRGVSYNEQFF. The CDR3 nucleotides are TGTGCCAGCTCACCCCTAAGGGGGGTTTCGTACAATGAGCAGTTCTTC.

This clone has more than one count but fewer than ten. This chain links TRBV27 with TRBJ2-1; 9 bases match TRBD2. Germline V gives CDR1 MNHEY, CDR2 SMNVEV (reference sequence). V dropped 8 bases and J dropped 3; count of bases not matched to a gene: 2. CDR3 length: 13 residues. This chain's CDR3 is CASASGNYNEQFF. The CDR3 nucleotides read TGTGCCAGCGCTAGCGGGAACTACAATGAGCAGTTCTTC.

V and J are TRBV9 and TRBJ1-2; TRBD1 matches 8 bases. Germline V gene sequence: CDR1 SGDLS, CDR2 YYNGEE. This CDR3 has 17 amino acids. V shed 3 bases and J 6 bases; nucleotides not matched to a gene: 16. As DNA, the CDR3 is TGTGCCAGCAGCGAGGGTCTGACAGGGGAGTTCCTCCATGGCTACACCTTC. This codes for CASSEGLTGEFLHGYTF.

The chain is built from TRBV7-7 and TRBJ2-5, with D tentatively TRBD1 (5 bases). V was clipped by 5 bases and J by 1 base, with 11 bases between them. The CDR3 contains 14 residues. The germline V gene has CDR1 SSHAT and CDR2 FNYEAQ (reference sequence). The CDR3 DNA is TGTGCCAGCAGCCTCGGACACCTCCAAGAGACCCAGTACTTC. Residues: CASSLGHLQETQYF. Full variable domain (remainder filled in from reference TRBV7-7 and TRBJ2-5): GAGVSQSPRYKVTKRGQDVTLRCDPISSHATLYWYQQALGQGPEFLTYFNYEAQPDKSGLPSDRFSAERPEGSISTLTIQRTEQRDSAMYRCASSLGHLQETQYFGPGTRLLVL.

The sample holds a few counts of this clone. This chain links TRBV29-1 with TRBJ2-3, with 8 positions matching TRBD2. The CDR3 sequence is 14 residues long. Per germline, CDR1 SQVTM and CDR2 ANQGSEA. V was pared by 8 bases and J by 3 bases, with 10 bases of the junction left unmatched. The CDR3 DNA follows: TGCAGCCCGACAAGCGGGAGCCGAACAGATACGCAGTATTTT. Translation gives CSPTSGSRTDTQYF.

The CDR3 DNA follows: TGTGCCAGCAGCTTAGGGAGGGGCCTAGGGAACACCGGGGAGCTGTTTTTT. Its protein product is CASSLGRGLGNTGELFF. This chain links TRBV7-3 with TRBJ2-2; 7 bases are shared with TRBD2. CDR1 and CDR2 from the germline V gene are SGHTA and FQGTGA. Unmatched junction bases numbered 7, after V lost 2 bases and J lost 1 base. The CDR3 loop spans 17 amino acids.

This clone was observed a few times. The chain uses TRBV7-9 and TRBJ1-3; 7 bases are a match to TRBD1. The CDR3 consists of 19 residues. V shed 5 bases and J 0 bases; nucleotides not matched to a gene: 16. Germline-derived CDR1 and CDR2 are SEHNR and FQNEAQ (reference sequence). The CDR3 here is CASSTLRTGGKSSGNTIYF. Here the CDR3 DNA reads TGTGCCAGCAGCACTCTACGGACAGGCGGGAAAAGCTCTGGAAACACCATATATTTT.